The T cell receptor (beta chain) described here comes from a study of T-cell reconstitution after alpha-beta-depleted transplantation in children. Researchers prepared the TCRbeta library using unique molecular identifiers, the study reports. TCRdb called the PCR reads again in MiXCR, with one record for every CDR3 protein. The sample lists about a million distinct CDR3 sequences; 25% to 30% were seen once. Of note for this clonotype: Its matching antigen is unknown.

CDR1 is MNHEY, CDR2 SVGEGT, per germline. The CDR3 has 14 amino acids. V shed 6 bases, J shed 8 bases, and the junction held 8 bases outside the gene matches. The study's findings and limits: Surviving recipient T cells and thymic progenitors accounted for the high day-60 TCRbeta diversity observed in some patients. Newly generated T cells supplied most T-cell counts and diversity one year post-transplant. There were reportedly several hundred expanded graft clones from which alpha-beta T cells came about two months after transplant.

The TCR originated in a boy in the first two years of life who had a stem cell transplant for SCID, so the T cells may come from the graft donor. The V gene is TRBV6-2 or TRBV6-3, the J gene TRBJ1-4, with 8 bases that match TRBD1. The sequencing used PBMCs, mostly from graft donor cells, collected 360 days after TCRalphabeta/CD19-depleted stem cell transplant. CDR3 sequence (DNA): TGTGCCAGCAGCCCCGAGGACAGGGAAGAAAAACTGTTTTTT. It encodes CASSPEDREEKLFF.